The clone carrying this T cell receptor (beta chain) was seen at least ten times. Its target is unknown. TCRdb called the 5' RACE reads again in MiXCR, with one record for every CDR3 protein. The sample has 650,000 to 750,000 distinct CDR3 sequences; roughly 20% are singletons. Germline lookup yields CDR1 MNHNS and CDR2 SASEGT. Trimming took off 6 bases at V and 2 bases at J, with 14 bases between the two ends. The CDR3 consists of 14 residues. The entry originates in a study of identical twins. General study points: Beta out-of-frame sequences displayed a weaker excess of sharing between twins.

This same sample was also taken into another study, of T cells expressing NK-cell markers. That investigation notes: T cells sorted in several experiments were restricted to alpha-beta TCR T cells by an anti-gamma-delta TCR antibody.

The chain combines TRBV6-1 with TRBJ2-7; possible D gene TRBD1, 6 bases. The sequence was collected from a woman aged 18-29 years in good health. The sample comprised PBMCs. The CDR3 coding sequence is TGTGCCAGCAGGCCCAGACAGGCCACCTACGAGCAGTACTTC. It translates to CASRPRQATYEQYF.